Sequencing of this T cell receptor (beta chain) was carried out in a study of T cells in Graves' hyperthyroidism and ophthalmopathy. Study at large: Peripheral blood was obtained at initial diagnosis, preceding any treatment.

Thyroid ultrasound, orbital computed tomography, clinical symptoms, and serum thyroxine and TRAb underpinned diagnoses. The blood sample dates from first hyperthyroidism diagnosis, preceding any ophthalmopathy symptoms. An approximately 10 ml volume of fresh peripheral blood provided the PBMCs. The investigators amplified TCR beta CDR3 regions from RNA transcripts. HTBI primers were employed in a first-round RT-PCR of the TCR CDR3. TCRdb analysed the multiplex PCR reads with MiXCR anew, one entry per CDR3 protein. The repertoire has about 300,000 distinct CDR3 sequences, 20% to 30% of them found once; the top ten carry 20% to 30%. V lost 7 bases, J lost 4 bases, and 11 bases lay in between. Germline V gene data show CDR1 as DFQATT and CDR2 as SNEGSKA (reference sequence). CDR3 length: 11 amino acids.

The chain is built from TRBV20-1 and TRBJ2-7; the D gene is possibly TRBD2 (6 bases). The receptor was isolated from a man aged 35 to 55 with Graves' hyperthyroidism that later progressed to Graves' ophthalmopathy. Sequencing was done on a sample of blood. CDR3 in DNA: TGCAGTGTGGCGGGAATGTACGAGCAGTACTTC. It codes for CSVAGMYEQYF.